These T cell receptor beta chains were read from a single sample in a study of prognosis after radiotherapy for stage I lung cancer. TCRdb itself ran the multiplex PCR reads through MiXCR, one entry per CDR3 protein. The sample has 9,500 to 15,000 distinct CDR3 sequences; roughly 50% are singletons. Sequencing was performed on PBMCs, taken before or after stereotactic body radiation therapy (not recorded which). The receptors derive from a donor over 45 with non-small cell lung cancer. CDR3s include the opening cysteine and the closing phenylalanine or tryptophan. D genes are given only for firm matches. Clone size appears in some rows only: once, few, many, or a class for an expanded clone.

d_gene: TRBD2
abundance: medium-sized
j_gene: TRBJ2-1
v_gene: TRBV2
CDR3nt: TGTGCCAGCAGTGAGGCTAGCGGGTGGTCCCCCTCCTACAATGAGCAGTTCTTC
CDR3aa: CASSEASGWSPSYNEQFF

d_gene: TRBD2
abundance: .
j_gene: TRBJ2-7
v_gene: TRBV5-1
CDR3nt: TGCGCCAGCAGCTCTAGCGGGAGAGACTACGAGCAGTACTTC
CDR3aa: CASSSSGRDYEQYF

d_gene: TRBD2
abundance: medium-sized
j_gene: TRBJ2-7
v_gene: TRBV6-1
CDR3nt: TGTGCCTCAACTAGCGGGAGGACCAACGAGCAGTACTTC
CDR3aa: CASTSGRTNEQYF

d_gene: .
abundance: many
j_gene: TRBJ2-7
v_gene: TRBV10-2
CDR3nt: TGCGCCAGCGAGGCGGAAGACGAGCAGTACTTC
CDR3aa: CASEAEDEQYF

d_gene: TRBD2
abundance: .
j_gene: TRBJ2-6
v_gene: TRBV4-2
CDR3nt: TGTGCCAGCAGTCTCATGGAAGCGGGAGGGGCTGGGGCCAATGTCCTGACTTTC
CDR3aa: CASSLMEAGGAGANVLTF

d_gene: TRBD1
abundance: medium-sized
j_gene: TRBJ2-3
v_gene: TRBV5-8
CDR3nt: TGTGCCAGCAGCCCCCCGCCGGGACAGGGGGCACCAGATACGCAGTATTTT
CDR3aa: CASSPPPGQGAPDTQYF

d_gene: TRBD2
abundance: many
j_gene: TRBJ2-7
v_gene: TRBV11-2
CDR3nt: TGTGCCAGCAGCTTAGAGGGGACTAGCGGGACCTACGAGCAGTACTTC
CDR3aa: CASSLEGTSGTYEQYF

d_gene: .
abundance: many
j_gene: TRBJ2-2
v_gene: TRBV9
CDR3nt: TGTGCCAGCAGCGTAGTCGGGGGGCGGCCAAACACCGGGGAGCTGTTTTTT
CDR3aa: CASSVVGGRPNTGELFF

d_gene: .
abundance: medium-sized
j_gene: TRBJ2-7
v_gene: TRBV3-1
CDR3nt: TGTGCCAGCAGTACTAGTCACTACGAGCAGTACTTC
CDR3aa: CASSTSHYEQYF

d_gene: .
abundance: .
j_gene: TRBJ1-4
v_gene: TRBV4-1
CDR3nt: TGCGCCAGCAGCCGGACTGGGGGACCCAATGAAAAACTGTTTTTT
CDR3aa: CASSRTGGPNEKLFF

d_gene: .
abundance: .
j_gene: TRBJ1-5
v_gene: TRBV7-2
CDR3nt: TGTGCCAGCAGCCTAGAGTTTAATCAGCCCCAGCATTTT
CDR3aa: CASSLEFNQPQHF

d_gene: .
abundance: many
j_gene: TRBJ2-3
v_gene: TRBV7-2
CDR3nt: TGTGCCAGCAGATTCTCCAGCACAGATACGCAGTATTTT
CDR3aa: CASRFSSTDTQYF

d_gene: .
abundance: many
j_gene: TRBJ2-6
v_gene: TRBV7-7
CDR3nt: TGTGCTAGCAGCCAGGGGTTCTCTGGGGCCAACGTCCTGACTTTC
CDR3aa: CASSQGFSGANVLTF

d_gene: .
abundance: .
j_gene: TRBJ2-7
v_gene: TRBV3-1
CDR3nt: TGTGCCAGAAGCCAAAGCCCGTCCGAACGGGAGCAGTACTTC
CDR3aa: CARSQSPSEREQYF

d_gene: .
abundance: medium-sized
j_gene: TRBJ2-6
v_gene: TRBV20-1
CDR3nt: TGCAGTGCTAGAGTGCCGGGTACTGGGGCCAACGTCCTGACTTTC
CDR3aa: CSARVPGTGANVLTF

d_gene: .
abundance: medium-sized
j_gene: TRBJ1-2
v_gene: TRBV11-2
CDR3nt: TGTGCCAGCAGCTTAGACAAAGCATGGGGAGTGGATGGCTACACCTTC
CDR3aa: CASSLDKAWGVDGYTF

d_gene: TRBD2
abundance: many
j_gene: TRBJ2-7
v_gene: TRBV7-3
CDR3nt: TGTGCCAGCAGCTCCTACGGGACTAGCGGGAGAGGGGGTGTATTC
CDR3aa: CASSSYGTSGRGGVF

d_gene: .
abundance: many
j_gene: TRBJ2-5
v_gene: TRBV15
CDR3nt: TGTGCCACCAGCAGAGACACGGGGGCGTGGAGACAAGAGACCCAGTACTTC
CDR3aa: CATSRDTGAWRQETQYF

d_gene: .
abundance: medium-sized
j_gene: TRBJ2-2
v_gene: TRBV9
CDR3nt: TGTGCCAGCAGCGGGGGGGCAGATTCCACCGGGGAGCTGTTTTTT
CDR3aa: CASSGGADSTGELFF

d_gene: .
abundance: many
j_gene: TRBJ1-1
v_gene: TRBV7-9
CDR3nt: TGTGCCAGCAGCTTAGAATGGACCACTGAAGCTTTCTTT
CDR3aa: CASSLEWTTEAFF

d_gene: .
abundance: few
j_gene: TRBJ2-3
v_gene: TRBV29-1
CDR3nt: TGCAGCGCTCGGACAGATACGCAGTATTTT
CDR3aa: CSARTDTQYF

d_gene: TRBD1
abundance: medium-sized
j_gene: TRBJ1-2
v_gene: TRBV27
CDR3nt: TGTGCCAGCAGCGGGGACAGGGGCTATGGCTACACCTTC
CDR3aa: CASSGDRGYGYTF

d_gene: .
abundance: .
j_gene: TRBJ2-7
v_gene: TRBV11-2
CDR3nt: TGTGCCAGCACCCTAACGGGGCTAGCCTACGAGCAGTACTTC
CDR3aa: CASTLTGLAYEQYF

d_gene: .
abundance: once
j_gene: TRBJ1-4
v_gene: TRBV6-2/TRBV6-3
CDR3nt: TGTGCCAGCAGTTACCGGACGAATGAAAAACTGTTTTTT
CDR3aa: CASSYRTNEKLFF

d_gene: TRBD1
abundance: .
j_gene: TRBJ2-3
v_gene: TRBV7-9
CDR3nt: TGTGCCAGCAGCTTGGGAACAGGGGCAGCGGATACGCAGTATTTT
CDR3aa: CASSLGTGAADTQYF

d_gene: TRBD1
abundance: medium-sized
j_gene: TRBJ2-7
v_gene: TRBV27
CDR3nt: TGTGCCAGCAGGGGGGACAGCTACGAGCAGTACTTC
CDR3aa: CASRGDSYEQYF

d_gene: .
abundance: .
j_gene: TRBJ2-3
v_gene: TRBV6-2/TRBV6-3
CDR3nt: TGTGCCAGCAGTTACTCGTTCCGCGGCACAGATACGCAGTATTTT
CDR3aa: CASSYSFRGTDTQYF

d_gene: .
abundance: medium-sized
j_gene: TRBJ1-1
v_gene: TRBV2
CDR3nt: TGTGCCAGCAGTGTGCAGAACACTGAAGCTTTCTTT
CDR3aa: CASSVQNTEAFF

d_gene: .
abundance: .
j_gene: TRBJ2-3
v_gene: TRBV2
CDR3nt: TGTGCCAGCAGTTTAGCATATACGCAGTATTTT
CDR3aa: CASSLAYTQYF

d_gene: .
abundance: .
j_gene: TRBJ1-2
v_gene: TRBV2
CDR3nt: TGTGCCAGCAGTGTAAGAGGGTACTGCTACACCTTC
CDR3aa: CASSVRGYCYTF